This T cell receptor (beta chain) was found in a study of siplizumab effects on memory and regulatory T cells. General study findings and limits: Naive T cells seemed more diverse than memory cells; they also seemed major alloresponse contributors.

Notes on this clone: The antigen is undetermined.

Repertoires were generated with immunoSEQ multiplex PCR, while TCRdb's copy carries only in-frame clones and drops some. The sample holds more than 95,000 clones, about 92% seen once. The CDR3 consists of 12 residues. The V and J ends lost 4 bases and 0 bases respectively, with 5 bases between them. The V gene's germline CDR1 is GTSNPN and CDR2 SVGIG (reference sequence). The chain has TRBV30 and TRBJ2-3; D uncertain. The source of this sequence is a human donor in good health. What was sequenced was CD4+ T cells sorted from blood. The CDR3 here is CAWIDSTDTQYF. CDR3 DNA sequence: TGTGCCTGGATAGACAGCACAGATACGCAGTATTTT. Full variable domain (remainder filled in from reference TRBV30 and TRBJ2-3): SQTIHQWPATLVQPVGSPLSLECTVEGTSNPNLYWYRQAAGRGLQLLFYSVGIGQISSEVPQNLSASRPQDRQFILSSKKLLLSDSGFYLCAWIDSTDTQYFGPGTRLTVL.